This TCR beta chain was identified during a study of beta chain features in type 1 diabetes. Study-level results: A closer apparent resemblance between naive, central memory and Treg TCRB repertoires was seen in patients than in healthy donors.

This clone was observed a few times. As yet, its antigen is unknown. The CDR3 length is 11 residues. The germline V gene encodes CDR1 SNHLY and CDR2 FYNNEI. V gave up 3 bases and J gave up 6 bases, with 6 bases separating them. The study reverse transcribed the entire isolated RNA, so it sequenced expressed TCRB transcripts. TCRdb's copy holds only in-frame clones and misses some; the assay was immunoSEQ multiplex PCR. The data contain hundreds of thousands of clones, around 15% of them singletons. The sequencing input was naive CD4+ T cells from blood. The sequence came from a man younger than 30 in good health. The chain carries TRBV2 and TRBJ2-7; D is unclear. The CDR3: CASSDPGEQYF. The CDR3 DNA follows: TGTGCCAGCAGTGACCCGGGCGAGCAGTACTTC.